Sequencing of this T cell receptor beta chain was carried out in a study of regulatory T cells in long-lasting Graves disease. Study-level background: Graves' patients (newly diagnosed) had been on antithyroid drugs under 3 months.

Details on this clonotype: The antigen is unknown.

Germline V gives CDR1 SEHNR, CDR2 FQNEAQ (reference sequence). After removal of 5 bases from V and 4 bases from J, the junction contained 16 bases not matched to a gene. The CDR3 is 17 residues long. This sample's time point: newly diagnosed GD, antithyroid drugs for less than 3 months. Researchers made the TCR library from RNA that was extracted from PBMCs. Building of the TCR beta libraries involved iRepertoire HTBI primers and Arm-PCR of CDR3 regions. TCRdb called the multiplex PCR reads again in MiXCR, with one record for every CDR3 protein. Here the sample spans hundreds of thousands of distinct CDR3 sequences, roughly 16% being singletons. General study findings and limits: Newly diagnosed Graves' patients had higher TCR diversity than persistent ones. Between persistent patients, 2,500 to 3,500 public clonotypes were shared, exceeding the approximately 940 shared between new patients. Favoring TRBV28, TRBJ1-2 and TRBJ2-5 was a feature seen in persistent disease.

The sample was also linked to a second study, of T cells in Graves' hyperthyroidism and ophthalmopathy.

This material consisted of peripheral blood mononuclear cells (PBMCs), taken at new diagnosis, from a patient treated with antithyroid drugs. The receptor comes from a woman aged 30 to 39 with Graves disease. V and J are TRBV7-9 and TRBJ1-2, with 7 bases fitting TRBD1. CDR3 protein: CASSPPGQIMASYGYTF. The DNA for the CDR3 is TGTGCCAGCAGCCCGCCGGGACAGATAATGGCTAGCTATGGCTACACCTTC. The full variable domain, in which reference TRBV7-9 and TRBJ1-2 provide the parts outside the CDR3, is DTGVSQNPRHKITKRGQNVTFRCDPISEHNRLYWYRQTLGQGPEFLTYFQNEAQLEKSRLLSDRFSAERPKGSFSTLEIQRTEQGDSAMYLCASSPPGQIMASYGYTFGSGTRLTVV.